Shown below are 13 T cell receptor beta chains from a single sample sequenced in a study of T cells after yellow fever vaccination. One entry per CDR3 protein results from TCRdb running MiXCR on the 5' RACE reads. The repertoire holds about 430,000 distinct CDR3 sequences, with around a sixth as singletons. The specimen was PBMCs, collected before the yellow fever booster vaccination. These receptors all come from a man in his late teens or twenties who received the YFV17D yellow fever vaccine.

This chain links TRBV20-1 with TRBJ2-3, with 14 nucleotides matching TRBD2. Per germline, CDR1 DFQATT and CDR2 SNEGSKA (reference sequence). Trimming removed 5 bases from V and 10 bases from J; junction bases left unmatched: 11. The CDR3 loop spans 15 amino acids. CDR3 protein: CSAGSQTSGGAPQYF. CDR3 in DNA: TGCAGTGCTGGGAGTCAGACTAGCGGGGGGGCCCCGCAGTATTTT.

This clonotype came up a few times. This chain joins TRBV27 and TRBJ2-3; 7 bases match TRBD2. Germline CDR1 MNHEY, CDR2 SMNVEV (reference sequence). This CDR3 has 15 amino acids. Germline trimming cut 5 bases from V and 6 bases from J; bases unmatched to any gene: 11. The CDR3 DNA sequence: TGTGCCAGCAGTGGGGCGGGGGTACCTTGGGATACGCAGTATTTT. Protein sequence: CASSGAGVPWDTQYF.

The CDR3 nucleotides read TGTGCCAGCAGCTACATGGGACAGGGCTATGGCGAGCAGTACGTC. Amino acids: CASSYMGQGYGEQYV. V and J are TRBV7-8 and TRBJ2-7; TRBD1 agrees at 9 bases. Trimming cost V 4 bases and J 6 bases; bases outside gene matches: 10. The CDR3 is made up of 15 amino acids. CDR1 and CDR2 from the germline V gene are SGHVS and FQNEAQ.

The chain joins TRBV4-3 to TRBJ1-6; D is ambiguous. Looked up from germline, CDR1 is LGHNA and CDR2 is YSLEER. The germline V and J ends were trimmed by 3 bases and 8 bases, with 14 bases remaining between them. This CDR3 has 15 amino acids. The CDR3 reads CASSQDLGWDSPLHF. The CDR3 bases are TGCGCCAGCAGCCAGGATCTAGGCTGGGATTCACCCCTCCACTTT.

The rearrangement uses TRBV11-2 and TRBJ1-2, with 7 bases identical to TRBD1. Per germline, CDR1 SGHAT and CDR2 FQNNGV. This CDR3 comprises 15 residues. V trimming: 4 bases; J trimming: 3 bases; junction bases outside the gene matches: 8. The CDR3 protein is CASSSPDRNDYGYTF. CDR3 DNA: TGTGCCAGCAGCTCCCCGGACAGGAACGACTATGGCTACACCTTC.

This chain joins TRBV2 and TRBJ2-1; D tentatively reads TRBD1 or TRBD2 (6 bases each). Trimming shortened V by 11 bases and J by 2 bases, and 16 bases separated the two germline ends. This CDR3 spans 14 amino acids. Germline V gives CDR1 SNHLY, CDR2 FYNNEI. CDR3 sequence reads: CASYGGGAYNEQFF. The CDR3 coding sequence is TGTGCCTCCTACGGGGGCGGTGCCTACAATGAGCAGTTCTTC.

The table lists this clonotype with a few counts. The rearrangement links TRBV12-3 or TRBV12-4 to TRBJ2-1; 9 bases agree with TRBD1. J was trimmed by 10 bases and V by 5 bases; bases with no gene match: 3. The CDR3 loop spans 12 amino acids. CDR3 region: CASSTTGGEQFF. DNA for the CDR3: TGTGCCAGCAGTACCACAGGGGGCGAGCAGTTCTTC.

The chain carries TRBV12-3 or TRBV12-4 and TRBJ2-2; 8 bases are a match to TRBD2. This CDR3 region has 16 residues. Trimming took 3 bases from V and 7 from J; bases not matched to a gene: 10. In DNA form, the CDR3 reads TGTGCCAGCAGTTTCCCAAGCGGGGGACGGGACGGGGAGCTGTTTTTT. Amino acid sequence: CASSFPSGGRDGELFF.

The table lists this clonotype with a few counts. V usage is TRBV7-9 and J usage is TRBJ2-7, with D maybe TRBD1 (6 bases). Trimming shortened V by 7 bases and J by 2 bases, and 15 bases separated the two germline ends. CDR1 and CDR2 from the germline V gene are SEHNR and FQNEAQ (reference sequence). The length of the CDR3 is 14 residues. CDR3 sequence reads: CASTLTGRPYEQYF. The CDR3 DNA follows: TGTGCCAGCACCCTTACAGGGAGACCCTACGAGCAGTACTTC.

V gene TRBV5-4 combines with J gene TRBJ2-3, with D perhaps being TRBD1 or TRBD2 (5 bases each). The CDR3 has 15 amino acids. In germline, CDR1 is SGHNT, CDR2 YYREEE (reference sequence). Trimming took off 2 bases at V and 1 base at J, with 11 bases between the two ends. This chain's CDR3 is CASSLGTSRTDTQYF. The CDR3 nucleotides are TGTGCCAGCAGCTTAGGGACCAGCCGCACAGATACGCAGTATTTT.

This clonotype was observed a few times. The genes are TRBV29-1 and TRBJ2-1, with 10 positions matching TRBD2. Trimming at V came to 3 bases and at J to 0 bases, leaving 11 bases not matched to a gene. The CDR3 sequence is 18 residues long. Germline assignment: CDR1 SQVTM and CDR2 ANQGSEA. The CDR3 reads CSVEGVAGGPSSYNEQFF. CDR3 bases: TGCAGCGTTGAGGGGGTAGCGGGGGGTCCGAGCTCCTACAATGAGCAGTTCTTC.

This clonotype was seen a handful of times. This chain connects TRBV4-3 to TRBJ2-3; 7 bases are a match to TRBD2. This CDR3 contains 15 residues. Germline CDR1 is LGHNA and CDR2 is YSLEER. Losses at the gene ends were 0 bases for V and 7 bases for J; bases not matched to a gene: 7. The CDR3 DNA follows: TGCGCCAGCAGCCAAGATTCCGGGGGGTGGTATACGCAGTATTTT. Its translation: CASSQDSGGWYTQYF.

This clonotype was seen only a few times. This chain links TRBV9 with TRBJ1-4; 8 bases map to TRBD1. The CDR3 has 16 amino acids. Trimming cost V 2 bases and J 5 bases; bases outside gene matches: 8. Germline V gene lookup returns CDR1 SGDLS and CDR2 YYNGEE. Written as DNA, the CDR3 is TGTGCCAGCAGCGTTTCTGGACAGGGAGGAAATGAAAAACTGTTTTTT. It encodes CASSVSGQGGNEKLFF.